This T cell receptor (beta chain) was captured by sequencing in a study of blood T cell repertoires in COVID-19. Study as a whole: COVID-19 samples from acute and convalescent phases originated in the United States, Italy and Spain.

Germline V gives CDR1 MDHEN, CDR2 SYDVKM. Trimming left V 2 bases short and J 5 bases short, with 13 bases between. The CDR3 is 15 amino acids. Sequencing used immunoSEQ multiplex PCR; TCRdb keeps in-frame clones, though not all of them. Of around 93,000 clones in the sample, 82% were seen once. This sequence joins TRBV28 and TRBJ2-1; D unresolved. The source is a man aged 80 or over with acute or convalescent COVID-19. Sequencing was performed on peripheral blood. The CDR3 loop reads CASSLRLIKNNEQFF. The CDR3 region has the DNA TGTGCCAGCAGTTTACGACTTATCAAGAACAATGAGCAGTTCTTC.